This T cell receptor (beta chain) comes out of a study of human versus mouse CDR3 diversity and MHC coevolution. Study context: Each sample yielded about 0.6 x 10^7 to 1.8 x 10^7 valid reads. Study-wide results and limits: By iCHAO1, human TCR beta clonotypes numbered about 1.5 million, the most.

Trimming cost V 4 bases and J 5 bases, with 17 bases left between them. Germline CDR1 reads SQVTM; CDR2 reads ANQGSEA. The CDR3 sequence is 14 residues long. Comments on this clone: The antigen is undetermined.

This table comes from immunoSEQ multiplex PCR, and its TCRdb copy is limited to in-frame clones, with some not included. The data show about 83,000 clones, around 92% seen once. The clonotype comes from a person aged 30 to 70 in good health. J is TRBJ1-1 and V is TRBV29-1; D perhaps matches TRBD1 (5 bases). The specimen was naive CD4+ T cells from blood. Regarding subset: CD45RO-negative CD62L-positive naive CD4 T cells. CDR3 protein: CSVAPQGLGTEAFF. DNA for the CDR3: TGCAGCGTTGCCCCGCAGGGATTGGGGACTGAAGCTTTCTTT.